This T cell receptor (beta chain) was identified in a study of untreated major depressive disorder. Assay: immunoSEQ multiplex PCR; the TCRdb copy retains only in-frame clones and omits some. The sample shows about 25,000 clones, 91% of them seen only once. Details on this clone: What it binds is not known. Relative to the germline gene, one junction end is altered; a read error may explain this.

Every participant had European ancestry. Among patients, depression was moderate to severe. Thawed PBMCs underwent magnetic negative selection for CD4+ T cells. General study results and limits: Depressed patients' CD4+ T cells carried increased TRBV05-01 (Vbeta 5.1) usage versus control CD4+ T cells. Sequencing showed nonsignificant TRBV25-01 and TRBV02-01 differences matching flow cytometry.

CDR1 is ENHRY, CDR2 SYGVKD, per germline. The CDR3 is 11 residues long. The chain joins TRBV10-3 to TRBJ1-2; no clear D gene. The TCR sequence derives from a woman in her twenties or thirties with major depressive disorder. The sequenced sample was CD4+ T cells from PBMCs. Here the CDR3 reads CAISESTGRAF. As DNA, the CDR3 is TGTGCCATCAGTGAGTCAACCGGACGGGCCTTC.